This T cell receptor (beta chain) was identified during a study of blood T cell repertoires in COVID-19. Study-wide context: Researchers got acute and convalescent COVID-19 samples from the United States, Italy and Spain. PBMCs, B-cell-depleted T cells, or T cells provided the cDNA or gDNA that made up the material.

Original data processing: Nucleated cell number was recorded as an estimate derived from reference gene primer amplification. The protocol was immunoSEQ multiplex PCR, while the TCRdb copy is restricted to in-frame clones and leaves out a portion. The V and J calls and clone size come from that table; D and trimming were worked out from the DNA. The profile shows approximately 290,000 clones, about 91% of them singletons. Germline CDR1 is LNHDA and CDR2 is SQIVND (reference sequence). V lost 7 bases to trimming and J lost 4 bases; unmatched junction nucleotides: 7. The CDR3 covers 14 residues. The chain is built from TRBV19 and TRBJ1-1; 9 bases match TRBD1. Sequenced input: peripheral blood. This receptor was taken from a woman aged 60-70 years with acute or convalescent COVID-19. Here the CDR3 DNA reads TGTGCCAGTACTGGACAGGGGTTGGGCACTGAAGCTTTCTTT. Protein product: CASTGQGLGTEAFF.